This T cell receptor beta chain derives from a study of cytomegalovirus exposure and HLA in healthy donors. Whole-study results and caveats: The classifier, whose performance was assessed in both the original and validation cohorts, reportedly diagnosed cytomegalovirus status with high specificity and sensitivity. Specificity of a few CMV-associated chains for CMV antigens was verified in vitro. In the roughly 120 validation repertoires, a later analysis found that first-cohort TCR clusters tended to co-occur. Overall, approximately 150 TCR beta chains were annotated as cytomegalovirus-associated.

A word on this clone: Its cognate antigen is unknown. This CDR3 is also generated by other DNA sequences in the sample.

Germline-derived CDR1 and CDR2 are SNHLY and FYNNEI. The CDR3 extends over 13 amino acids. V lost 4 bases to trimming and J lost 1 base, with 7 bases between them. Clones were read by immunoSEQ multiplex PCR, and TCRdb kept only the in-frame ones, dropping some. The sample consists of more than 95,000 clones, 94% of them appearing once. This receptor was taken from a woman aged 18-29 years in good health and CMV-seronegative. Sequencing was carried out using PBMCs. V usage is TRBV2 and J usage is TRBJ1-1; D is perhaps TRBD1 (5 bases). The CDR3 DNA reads TGTGCCAGCAGTGGTCAGGGGAACACTGAAGCTTTCTTT. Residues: CASSGQGNTEAFF.